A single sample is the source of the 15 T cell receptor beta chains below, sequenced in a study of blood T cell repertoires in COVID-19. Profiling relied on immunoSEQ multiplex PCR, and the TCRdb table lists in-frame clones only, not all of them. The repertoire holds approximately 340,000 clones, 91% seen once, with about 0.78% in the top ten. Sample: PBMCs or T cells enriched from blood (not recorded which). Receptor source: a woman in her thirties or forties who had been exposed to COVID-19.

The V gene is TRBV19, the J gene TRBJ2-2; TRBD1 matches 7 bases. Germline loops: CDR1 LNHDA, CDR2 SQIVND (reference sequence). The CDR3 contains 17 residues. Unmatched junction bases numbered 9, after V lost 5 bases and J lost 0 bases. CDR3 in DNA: TGTGCCAGTAGTCCCTCGACAGGGTTCGCGAACACCGGGGAGCTGTTTTTT. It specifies CASSPSTGFANTGELFF. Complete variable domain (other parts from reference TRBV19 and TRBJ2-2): DGGITQSPKYLFRKEGQNVTLSCEQNLNHDAMYWYRQDPGQGLRLIYYSQIVNDFQKGDIAEGYSVSREKKESFPLTVTSAQKNPTAFYLCASSPSTGFANTGELFFGEGSRLTVL.

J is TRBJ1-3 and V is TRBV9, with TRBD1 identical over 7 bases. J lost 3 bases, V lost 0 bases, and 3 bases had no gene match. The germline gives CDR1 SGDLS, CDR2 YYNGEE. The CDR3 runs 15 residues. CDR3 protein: CASSVGQGGGNTIYF. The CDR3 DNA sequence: TGTGCCAGCAGCGTAGGACAGGGAGGTGGAAACACCATATATTTT.

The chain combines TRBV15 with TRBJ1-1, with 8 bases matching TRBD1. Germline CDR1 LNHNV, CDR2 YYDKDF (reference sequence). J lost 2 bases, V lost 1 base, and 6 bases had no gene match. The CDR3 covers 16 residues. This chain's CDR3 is CATSRARQGSNTEAFF. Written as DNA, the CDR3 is TGTGCCACCAGCAGAGCAAGACAGGGGAGTAACACTGAAGCTTTCTTT.

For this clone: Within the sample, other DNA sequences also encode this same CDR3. The CDR3 sequence: CASSPRDRGSYEQYF. CDR3 nucleotide sequence: TGTGCCAGTAGCCCGCGGGACAGGGGGTCCTACGAGCAGTACTTC. The chain joins TRBV19 to TRBJ2-7; 11 nucleotides agree with TRBD1. Germline assignment: CDR1 LNHDA and CDR2 SQIVND (reference sequence). CDR3 size: 15 residues. With 6 bases clipped from V and 1 base from J, the junction kept 5 bases outside the gene matches.

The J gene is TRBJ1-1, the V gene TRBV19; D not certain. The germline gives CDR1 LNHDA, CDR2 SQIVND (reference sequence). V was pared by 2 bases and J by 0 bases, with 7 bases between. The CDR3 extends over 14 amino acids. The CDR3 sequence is CASSILYLNTEAFF. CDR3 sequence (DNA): TGTGCCAGTAGTATACTGTATTTGAACACTGAAGCTTTCTTT. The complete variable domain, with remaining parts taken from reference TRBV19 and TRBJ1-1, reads DGGITQSPKYLFRKEGQNVTLSCEQNLNHDAMYWYRQDPGQGLRLIYYSQIVNDFQKGDIAEGYSVSREKKESFPLTVTSAQKNPTAFYLCASSILYLNTEAFFGQGTRLTVV.

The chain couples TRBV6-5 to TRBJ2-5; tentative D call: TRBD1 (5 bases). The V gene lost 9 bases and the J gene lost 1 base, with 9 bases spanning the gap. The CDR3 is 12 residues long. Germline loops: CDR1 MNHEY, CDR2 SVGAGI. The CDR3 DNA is TGTGCCAGTGGACATCTCCAAGAGACCCAGTACTTC. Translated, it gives CASGHLQETQYF.

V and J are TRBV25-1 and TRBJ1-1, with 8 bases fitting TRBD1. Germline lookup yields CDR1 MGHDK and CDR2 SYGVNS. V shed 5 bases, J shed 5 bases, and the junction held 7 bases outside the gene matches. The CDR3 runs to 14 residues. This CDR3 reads CASSFRGRVTEAFF. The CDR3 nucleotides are TGTGCCAGCAGTTTCAGGGGGCGAGTTACTGAAGCTTTCTTT.

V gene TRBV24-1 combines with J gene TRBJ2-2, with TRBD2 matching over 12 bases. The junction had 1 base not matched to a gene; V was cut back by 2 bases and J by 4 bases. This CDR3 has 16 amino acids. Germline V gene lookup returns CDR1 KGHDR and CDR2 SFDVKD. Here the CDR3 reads CATSDSSGRVTGELFF. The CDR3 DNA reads TGTGCCACCAGTGATTCTAGCGGGAGGGTCACCGGGGAGCTGTTTTTT.

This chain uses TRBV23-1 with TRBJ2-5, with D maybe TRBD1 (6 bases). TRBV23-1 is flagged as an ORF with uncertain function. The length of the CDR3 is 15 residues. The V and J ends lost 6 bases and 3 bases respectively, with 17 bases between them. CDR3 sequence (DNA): TGCGCCAGCAGCCACACCCCGGACAGAAAAGAGACCCAGTACTTC. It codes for CASSHTPDRKETQYF.

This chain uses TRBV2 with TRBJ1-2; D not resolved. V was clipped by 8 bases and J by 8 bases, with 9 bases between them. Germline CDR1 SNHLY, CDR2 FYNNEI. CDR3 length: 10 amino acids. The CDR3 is CASLAGGYTF. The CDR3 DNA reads TGTGCCAGCTTAGCGGGCGGCTACACCTTC.

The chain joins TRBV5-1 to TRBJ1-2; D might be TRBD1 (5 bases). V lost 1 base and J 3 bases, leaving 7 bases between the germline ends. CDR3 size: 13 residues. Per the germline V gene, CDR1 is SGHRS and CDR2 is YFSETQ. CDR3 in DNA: TGCGCCAGCAGCTTGAGCAGGGACTATGGCTACACCTTC. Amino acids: CASSLSRDYGYTF.

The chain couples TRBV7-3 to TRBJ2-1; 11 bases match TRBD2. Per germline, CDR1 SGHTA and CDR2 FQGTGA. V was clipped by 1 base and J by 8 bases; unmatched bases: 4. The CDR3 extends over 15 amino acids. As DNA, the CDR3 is TGTGCCAGCAGCTTAAAACTAGCGGGAGTTCATGAGCAGTTCTTC. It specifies CASSLKLAGVHEQFF.

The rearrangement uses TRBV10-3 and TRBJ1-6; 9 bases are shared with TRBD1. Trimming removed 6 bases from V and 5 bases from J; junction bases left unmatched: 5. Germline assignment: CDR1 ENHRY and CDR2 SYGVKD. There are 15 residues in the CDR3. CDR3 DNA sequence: TGTGCCATCAGCCGGGACAGGGACAATAATTCACCCCTCCACTTT. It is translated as CAISRDRDNNSPLHF.

DNA of the CDR3: TGTGCCAGCAGCTTGGCCGGTGCCAGGGTCTACGAGCAGTACTTC. Protein sequence: CASSLAGARVYEQYF. V is TRBV5-6 and J is TRBJ2-7; D is perhaps TRBD1 (5 bases). The CDR3 sequence is 15 residues long. Trimming left V 0 bases short and J 3 bases short, with 13 bases between. Germline V gene lookup returns CDR1 SGHDT and CDR2 YYEEEE. Complete variable domain (other parts from reference TRBV5-6 and TRBJ2-7): DAGVTQSPTHLIKTRGQQVTLRCSPKSGHDTVSWYQQALGQGPQFIFQYYEEEERQRGNFPDRFSGHQFPNYSSELNVNALLLGDSALYLCASSLAGARVYEQYFGPGTRLTVT.

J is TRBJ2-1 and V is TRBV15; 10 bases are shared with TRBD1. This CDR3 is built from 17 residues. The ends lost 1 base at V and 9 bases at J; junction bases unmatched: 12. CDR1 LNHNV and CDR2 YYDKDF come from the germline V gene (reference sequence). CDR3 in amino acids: CATSRGPVRQGACEQFF. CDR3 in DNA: TGTGCCACCAGCAGAGGGCCGGTCAGACAGGGGGCATGTGAGCAGTTCTTC.